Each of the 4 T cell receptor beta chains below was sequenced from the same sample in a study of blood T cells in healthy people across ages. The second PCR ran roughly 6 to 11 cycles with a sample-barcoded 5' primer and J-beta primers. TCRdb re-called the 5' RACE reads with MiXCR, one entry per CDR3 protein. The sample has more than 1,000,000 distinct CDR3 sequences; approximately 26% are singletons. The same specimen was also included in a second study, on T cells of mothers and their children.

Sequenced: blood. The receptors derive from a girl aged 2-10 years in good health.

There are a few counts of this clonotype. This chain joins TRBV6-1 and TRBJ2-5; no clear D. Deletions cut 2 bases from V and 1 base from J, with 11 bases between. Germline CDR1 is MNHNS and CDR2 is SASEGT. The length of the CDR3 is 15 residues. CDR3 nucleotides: TGTGCCAGCAGTGAAAACGGGCGGACCCAAGAGACCCAGTACTTC. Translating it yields CASSENGRTQETQYF.

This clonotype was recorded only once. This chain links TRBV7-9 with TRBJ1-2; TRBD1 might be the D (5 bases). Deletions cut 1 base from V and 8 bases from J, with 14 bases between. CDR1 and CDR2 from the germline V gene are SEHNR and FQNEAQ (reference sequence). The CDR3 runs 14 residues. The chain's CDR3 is CASSLEPGMSGYTF. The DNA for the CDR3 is TGTGCCAGCAGCTTAGAACCAGGGATGAGCGGCTACACCTTC.

The CDR3 reads CASSSFVERGTDTQYF. The CDR3, as DNA: TGTGCCAGCAGTTCTTTTGTTGAGAGGGGAACAGATACGCAGTATTTT. V and J are TRBV12-3 or TRBV12-4 and TRBJ2-3; the D gene could be TRBD1 or TRBD2 (5 bases each). This CDR3 has 16 residues. The V and J ends lost 4 bases and 3 bases respectively, with 17 bases between them.

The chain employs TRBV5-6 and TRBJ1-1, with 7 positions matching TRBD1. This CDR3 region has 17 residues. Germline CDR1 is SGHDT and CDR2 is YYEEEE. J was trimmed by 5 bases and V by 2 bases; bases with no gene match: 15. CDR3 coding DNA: TGTGCCAGCAGCTTCGCATCTGTGAGACAGGGAGGAACTGAAGCTTTCTTT. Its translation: CASSFASVRQGGTEAFF.